This T cell receptor (beta chain) was found in a study of blood T cell repertoires in COVID-19 (dated by TCRdb to 2020 to 2021). Notes on the research overall: Samples covering the acute and convalescent phases of COVID-19 were provided by collaborators in the United States, Italy and Spain. The material from the prospective study consisted of cDNA or gDNA derived from T cells, B-cell-depleted T cells, or PBMCs. The dataset comprised deeply sampled blood TCRbeta repertoires from subjects exposed to, actively infected with, or recovered from COVID-19. A freely available public database, intended as a resource for researchers studying the immune response to SARS-CoV-2, is where the repertoires were released. The samples were drawn from two sources: the first 160 participants of the ongoing ImmuneRACE study, and 1,000 to 1,500 subjects contributed by 6 global collaborators. Sample metadata almost always included a de-identified subject ID, COVID-19 status, age in years and sex. Where HLA class I and class II types were available, the types were taken from metadata supplied by the sample provider, not from assay-based typing.

In the prospective study, participants were roughly 18 to 95 years old, resided in under 30 geographic areas of the United States, and were enrolled through a virtual design. Cohort assignment in the prospective study relied on participant-reported clinical history from a screening survey and a study questionnaire. ImmuneRACE Cohort 3 recovered participants were defined by two consecutive negative NP/OP PCR tests, healthcare professional clearance, or symptom resolution. Mobile phlebotomists in the prospective study collected whole blood, serum and a nasopharyngeal or oropharyngeal swab from every participant. Prospective study participants could optionally give additional blood draws and questionnaires over a roughly 2-month period. Before DNA extraction, prospective study blood samples were shipped either frozen or at room temperature. As regards this clone: The antigen this receptor binds is unknown. The input lacks base qualities; no much larger clone sits a single base away.

The germline V gene (reference sequence) supplies CDR1 PRHDT and CDR2 FYEKMQ. Ends trimmed: V by 1 base, J by 6 bases; bases unmatched to a gene: 6. From the cysteine through the phenylalanine, the CDR3 covers 15 amino acids. The kept DNA is CDR3 alone, 45 bases in frame from the first base. The immunoSEQ Assay, a bias-controlled multiplex PCR, was used to amplify TCRbeta CDR3 regions from genomic DNA. Per the authors' processing: Nucleated cell counts per sample were estimated from amplification of reference gene primers within the assay. Sequence reads were collapsed and filtered to measure the absolute abundance of every unique TCRbeta CDR3 rearrangement. For each sample, productive Simpson clonality was calculated as the square root of Simpson's diversity index across productive rearrangements. TCRdb limited this immuneACCESS table to in-frame rearrangements with V and J called. A share of clones is missing; checked studies link under half to unresolved V genes, and the rest is unexplained. Clone size and V and J calls were adopted from that table, with D and trimming inferred from the DNA. The sample includes about 160,000 clones, with approximately 90% observed a single time. The ten largest clones take up approximately 6.6% of the sample.

The research as a whole found: Clinical and demographic metadata were provided uncurated, with the amount varying by source and participant.

Here the chain combines TRBV13 and TRBJ2-7; a stretch of 10 junction bases matches TRBD2. This TCR was sampled from a woman aged 45 to 65 who had recovered from COVID-19. Sequenced material: PBMCs or T cells enriched from blood (not recorded which). In nucleotide form, the sequence is TGTGCCAGCAGCTTAGCTTCTAGCGGGGGCTCCGAGCAGTACTTC. Its coded protein is CASSLASSGGSEQYF.